Below, 27 T cell receptor beta chains from the same sample are listed, as sequenced in a study of T cell clones after liver transplantation. Assay used: immunoSEQ multiplex PCR; TCRdb lists only in-frame clones, some missing. The data show more than 20,000 clones, just under 80% seen once. This material consisted of CD8+ T cells from blood, taken 52 to 60 months after liver transplant. The origin of the receptors is a human patient who received a liver transplant. Some T cells may originate from the graft donor.

Only a few counts were recorded for this clone. The chain combines TRBV19 with TRBJ2-7; tentatively, D is TRBD2 (6 bases). CDR1 and CDR2 from the germline V gene are LNHDA and SQIVND (reference sequence). Trimming cost V 5 bases and J 1 base, with 12 bases left between them. The CDR3 is 14 amino acids. The CDR3 protein is CASSPGLGSYEQYF. In DNA form, the CDR3 reads TGTGCCAGTAGTCCGGGACTCGGTTCCTACGAGCAGTACTTC.

This chain uses TRBV27 with TRBJ2-7; 7 bases agree with TRBD1. After removal of 2 bases from V and 5 bases from J, the junction contained 3 bases not matched to a gene. Per germline, CDR1 MNHEY and CDR2 SMNVEV (reference sequence). The CDR3 has 13 residues. DNA of the CDR3: TGTGCCAGCAGTTTAACAGGGGTCCACGAGCAGTACTTC. Its translation: CASSLTGVHEQYF.

The gene calls are TRBV27 and TRBJ1-1; D gene ambiguous. This CDR3 spans 14 amino acids. Germline assignment: CDR1 MNHEY and CDR2 SMNVEV (reference sequence). The V end lost 5 bases, the J end lost 0 bases, and 10 bases lay between the germline ends. This chain's CDR3 is CASSPALMNTEAFF. The DNA for the CDR3 is TGTGCCAGCAGTCCAGCTCTCATGAACACTGAAGCTTTCTTT.

The J gene is TRBJ1-1, the V gene TRBV4-1, with a tentative D call TRBD1 (5 bases). The germline V gene encodes CDR1 MGHRA and CDR2 YSYEKL. The CDR3 runs 15 residues. V was pared by 1 base and J by 0 bases, with 9 bases between. CDR3 sequence reads: CASSQGPGLNTEAFF. The CDR3, as DNA: TGCGCCAGCAGCCAAGGGCCGGGGCTGAACACTGAAGCTTTCTTT.

There are a few counts of this clone. Within the sample, other DNA sequences also encode this same CDR3. The rearrangement uses TRBV29-1 and TRBJ1-1, with D perhaps TRBD1 (5 bases). The V end was cut by 1 base, the J end by 0 bases, with 9 bases between. The germline CDR1 and CDR2 sequences are SQVTM and ANQGSEA. CDR3 length equals 14 residues. CDR3 protein: CSVEVGGMNTEAFF. In nucleotides, the CDR3 is TGCAGCGTTGAAGTCGGGGGAATGAACACTGAAGCTTTCTTT.

This chain uses TRBV27 with TRBJ2-7; 11 nucleotides line up with TRBD1. The CDR3 consists of 15 residues. The germline V gene encodes CDR1 MNHEY and CDR2 SMNVEV (reference sequence). The V and J ends lost 5 bases and 7 bases, in that order; junction bases with no gene match: 10. As DNA, the CDR3 is TGTGCCAGCAGTCCTCCGGGACAGGGGGTGCAGGAGCAGTACTTC. Protein sequence: CASSPPGQGVQEQYF.

This sequence joins TRBV6-1 and TRBJ1-5; no clear D gene. V lost 7 bases, J lost 10 bases, and 14 bases lay in between. Germline lookup yields CDR1 MNHNS and CDR2 SASEGT. CDR3 length equals 12 residues. CDR3 bases: TGTGCCAGCAACGTTTACTCTGGACCCCAGCATTTT. Protein sequence: CASNVYSGPQHF.

Written as DNA, the CDR3 is TGTGCCAGTAGTGCCACGACAGACTACGAGCAGTACTTC. This encodes CASSATTDYEQYF. The chain employs TRBV19 and TRBJ2-7; the D gene is possibly TRBD1 (5 bases). V was pared by 5 bases and J by 3 bases, with 11 bases between. The CDR3 contains 13 residues. Germline CDR1 LNHDA, CDR2 SQIVND (reference sequence).

The J gene is TRBJ2-7, the V gene TRBV28; 7 bases line up with TRBD1. CDR3 length: 15 amino acids. V lost 5 bases to trimming and J lost 2 bases; unmatched junction nucleotides: 9. From germline, CDR1 is MDHEN and CDR2 SYDVKM. Here the CDR3 DNA reads TGTGCCAGCAGTCCTGACAGGGCCAATCCCTACGAGCAGTACTTC. Its translation is CASSPDRANPYEQYF.

The chain combines TRBV7-9 with TRBJ2-3; D is possibly TRBD2 (5 bases). CDR1 is SEHNR and CDR2 is FQNEAQ in the germline V gene (reference sequence). The CDR3 is 13 residues long. Trimming took off 4 bases at V and 3 bases at J, with 8 bases between the two ends. CDR3 loop: CASSYSVTDTQYF. Here the CDR3 DNA reads TGTGCCAGCAGCTATAGCGTGACAGATACGCAGTATTTT.

The chain recombines TRBV28 with TRBJ2-3, with TRBD2 identical over 16 bases. The CDR3 extends over 17 amino acids. Germline V gene lookup returns CDR1 MDHEN and CDR2 SYDVKM. Unmatched junction bases numbered 5, after V lost 7 bases and J lost 1 base. This CDR3 is CASTGTSGGAGTDTQYF. Here the CDR3 DNA reads TGTGCCAGCACCGGGACTAGCGGGGGGGCCGGCACAGATACGCAGTATTTT.

This chain connects TRBV19 to TRBJ2-1; 12 bases fit TRBD1. Germline CDR1 is LNHDA and CDR2 is SQIVND (reference sequence). V shed 6 bases, J shed 7 bases, and the junction held 7 bases outside the gene matches. The CDR3 totals 15 residues. The CDR3 DNA sequence: TGTGCCAGTAGCCCGGGACAGGGGGCTTTAAATGAGCAGTTCTTC. Protein product: CASSPGQGALNEQFF.

The chain is built from TRBV19 and TRBJ2-7, with 7 bases fitting TRBD1. With V trimmed by 3 bases and J by 3 bases, 2 bases remained unmatched. The CDR3 spans 13 residues. CDR1 and CDR2 from the germline V gene are LNHDA and SQIVND (reference sequence). The CDR3 sequence is CASSMGTVYEQYF. The CDR3 nucleotides are TGTGCCAGTAGTATGGGGACAGTCTACGAGCAGTACTTC.

The chain uses TRBV4-1 and TRBJ2-3; 11 bases map to TRBD2. V trimming: 1 base; J trimming: 1 base; junction bases outside the gene matches: 10. The CDR3 is 19 amino acids. Per the germline V gene, CDR1 is MGHRA and CDR2 is YSYEKL. CDR3 sequence (DNA): TGCGCCAGCAGCCAAGTGCTAGGTAGCGGGGGGGCGCGCACAGATACGCAGTATTTT. Its protein is CASSQVLGSGGARTDTQYF.

CDR3 DNA sequence: TGTGCCAGCAGTTACTATATCGGACAGGGGGACAATGAGCAGTTCTTC. Encoded protein: CASSYYIGQGDNEQFF. The V and J genes are TRBV6-5 and TRBJ2-1; 10 positions agree with TRBD1. CDR1 and CDR2 (germline): MNHEY, SVGAGI. V trimming: 1 base; J trimming: 5 bases; junction bases outside the gene matches: 5. CDR3 length: 16 amino acids.

The J gene is TRBJ2-7, the V gene TRBV27; 7 bases match TRBD2. CDR1 is MNHEY, CDR2 SMNVEV, per germline (reference sequence). This CDR3 contains 14 residues. Trimming removed 3 bases from V and 3 bases from J; junction bases left unmatched: 5. As DNA, the CDR3 is TGTGCCAGCAGTTTTGAGGGGAGGGACTACGAGCAGTACTTC. It codes for CASSFEGRDYEQYF.

The V gene is TRBV2, the J gene TRBJ2-7; D perhaps matches TRBD2 (7 bases). CDR1 and CDR2 from the germline V gene are SNHLY and FYNNEI. Trimming cost V 1 base and J 3 bases, with 10 bases left between them. The CDR3 has 14 residues. The chain's CDR3 is CASSEGGGYYEQYF. In DNA, the CDR3 is TGTGCCAGCAGTGAAGGGGGGGGCTACTACGAGCAGTACTTC.

The rearrangement joins TRBV27 to TRBJ2-1, with 8 bases identical to TRBD1. CDR3 length equals 17 residues. Losses at the gene ends were 7 bases for V and 0 bases for J; bases not matched to a gene: 11. The germline gives CDR1 MNHEY, CDR2 SMNVEV (reference sequence). DNA for the CDR3: TGTGCCAGCACCGCGAGGGACAGGTTCGGCTCCTACAATGAGCAGTTCTTC. Translated, it gives CASTARDRFGSYNEQFF.

The chain uses TRBV2 and TRBJ2-7, with D unresolved. The V gene's germline CDR1 is SNHLY and CDR2 FYNNEI. V lost 6 bases, J lost 2 bases, and 5 bases lay in between. CDR3 length equals 11 residues. CDR3 nucleotides: TGTGCCAGCAGCCCGGCCTACGAGCAGTACTTC. This translates into CASSPAYEQYF.

This clone was counted a few times. The chain joins TRBV30 to TRBJ2-1; D might be TRBD1 or TRBD2, each matching 5 bases. The length of the CDR3 is 13 residues. The germline CDR1 and CDR2 sequences are GTSNPN and SVGIG (reference sequence). The germline V and J ends were trimmed by 0 bases and 8 bases, with 11 bases remaining between them. In DNA, the CDR3 is TGTGCCTGGAGTGTGTCGAGGGGAGATGAGCAGTTCTTC. Its translation is CAWSVSRGDEQFF. Using reference TRBV30 and TRBJ2-1 for the parts outside the CDR3, the full variable domain is SQTIHQWPATLVQPVGSPLSLECTVEGTSNPNLYWYRQAAGRGLQLLFYSVGIGQISSEVPQNLSASRPQDRQFILSSKKLLLSDSGFYLCAWSVSRGDEQFFGPGTRLTVL.

The V call is TRBV27, the J call TRBJ2-2; 7 bases match TRBD1. Losses at the gene ends were 2 bases for V and 4 bases for J; bases not matched to a gene: 7. CDR3 size: 16 residues. CDR1 and CDR2 (germline): MNHEY, SMNVEV (reference sequence). In DNA form, the CDR3 reads TGTGCCAGCAGTTTACCACAGGGGCTCGTCACCGGGGAGCTGTTTTTT. This sequence encodes CASSLPQGLVTGELFF.

The CDR3 DNA is TGTGCCAGCAGTGCCTTGGGGACAGGGTACGAGCAGTACTTC. It yields the protein CASSALGTGYEQYF. This rearrangement joins TRBV25-1 to TRBJ2-7; 9 nucleotides agree with TRBD1. CDR1 is MGHDK, CDR2 SYGVNS, per germline. The CDR3 length is 14 residues. Trimming removed 4 bases from V and 4 bases from J; junction bases left unmatched: 5.

The chain employs TRBV11-3 and TRBJ1-6; D call uncertain. Per germline, CDR1 SGHNT and CDR2 YENEEA. The CDR3 extends over 18 amino acids. DNA of the CDR3: TGTTCAGTCCTATCTAATCATCATATGTTTTCCGATAATTCACCCCTCCACTTT. Amino acid sequence: CSVLSNHHMFSDNSPLHF.

The chain recombines TRBV27 with TRBJ1-5; 8 bases map to TRBD1. CDR1 is MNHEY, CDR2 SMNVEV, per germline (reference sequence). The V segment lost 4 bases and the J segment 6 bases; nucleotides outside the gene matches: 5. This CDR3 has 14 amino acids. The CDR3 bases are TGTGCCAGCAGTTCGACAGGGGTTTTTCAGCCCCAGCATTTT. This codes for CASSSTGVFQPQHF.

The CDR3 region has the DNA TGTGCCAGCAGCGCCTTGGACAGCTCCCCCCACGAGCAGTACTTC. Translating gives CASSALDSSPHEQYF. The chain combines TRBV9 with TRBJ2-7, with a tentative D call TRBD1 (6 bases). This CDR3 has 15 amino acids. V shed 3 bases and J shed 5 bases, with 18 bases lying between them. Germline assignment: CDR1 SGDLS and CDR2 YYNGEE.

The chain employs TRBV4-1 and TRBJ1-4; 8 bases map to TRBD1. V lost 1 base, J lost 6 bases, and 4 bases stayed unmatched. Looked up from germline, CDR1 is MGHRA and CDR2 is YSYEKL. The CDR3 loop spans 15 amino acids. CDR3 nucleotides: TGCGCCAGCAGCCAAGCGGACAGGGTTGATGAAAAACTGTTTTTT. Amino acids: CASSQADRVDEKLFF.

This sequence joins TRBV7-2 and TRBJ2-7; D gene uncertain. V lost 5 bases and J 5 bases, leaving 19 bases between the germline ends. The CDR3 runs 15 residues. CDR1 SGHTA and CDR2 FQGNSA come from the germline V gene. CDR3 sequence reads: CASSHSDGYVDEQYF. DNA of the CDR3: TGTGCCAGCAGCCACTCGGACGGGTATGTGGACGAGCAGTACTTC.